This T cell receptor beta chain originates from a study of CD8 T cells in Susac syndrome (dated by TCRdb to 2018 to 2020). For the study in its entirety: Among the sequenced Susac syndrome patients, about six had clinically active disease and 8 or 9 were in clinical remission. At the time of blood withdrawal, Susac syndrome patients were either therapy-naive, taking corticosteroids (with some also receiving IVIg), or on IVIg alone. Whether CD8+ T cell activation and differentiation in Susac syndrome was antigen driven was tested using repertoire sequencing. Study-wide conclusions, independent of this receptor: In patients with Susac syndrome, the CD4+ T cell repertoire showed no detectable clonal expansion. The number of individuals in the TCR sequencing and HLA analysis was acknowledged as relatively small.

V gives up 7 bases and J gives up 1 base, and the segment between their germline ends measures 22 bases. Including cysteine and phenylalanine, the CDR3 has 17 amino acids. Only the CDR3 DNA is retained, 51 bases long and in frame from the first base. High-throughput TCR beta sequencing profiled peripheral blood CD8+ and CD4+ T cells from healthy donors, Susac syndrome patients and multiple sclerosis patients. The Susac syndrome patients fulfilled recently defined diagnostic criteria for either definite or probable disease. Bulk CD8+ and CD4+ T cells were purified by magnetic negative isolation, while CD8+ TEMRA cells were enriched using FACS. Blood was drawn into EDTA tubes, processed within 24 hours, and PBMCs were isolated by density gradient centrifugation. PBMCs intended for TCR sequencing were frozen in liquid nitrogen and were later thawed in a 37 degrees C water bath. Purity of sorted or isolated CD4+, CD8+ and CD8+ TEMRA cells was at least 90%.

As for this clonotype: The antigen it recognizes is unknown. Per-base quality was not reported, and no clone a single base away is much larger than it.

RNA was extracted using the RNeasy kit, and roughly 0.45 to 1 microgram was reverse transcribed with random hexamers. The immunoSEQ multiplex PCR assay, which covers 54 Vbeta and 13 Jbeta segments, was used to amplify TCR beta CDR3 regions. To correct PCR amplification bias, a synthetic template baseline was used for both primer optimization and computational correction. The paper's processing steps were these. Reads were annotated to V, D and J genes per IMGT and analyzed with immunoSEQ Analyzer, keeping only productive sequences. To calculate clonality, Shannon entropy was normalized by log2 of the number of productive unique sequences and then subtracted from one. For each patient and control, public and private clones were evaluated among the 100 most prevalent clones. Clones were defined as Susac-specific when absent from the healthy and MS cohorts, from approximately 1,100 published viral clones and from other ImmuneACCESS disease sequences. TCRdb reran the public reads through fastp at Q25 and MiXCR, keeping productive beta chains. Duplicate CDR3 protein sequences are folded into a single record with the most common DNA and genes. The V and J calls and clone size come from TCRdb's table, not from the authors' own analysis. This sample comprises 120,000 to 150,000 distinct CDR3 sequences, about 94% of them detected only once. The ten largest clones capture over 0.065% of the sample.

The specimen was CD4+ T cells from PBMCs. This TCR was recovered from a human donor with Susac syndrome. This sequence uses TRBV12-3 or TRBV12-4 and TRBJ1-2, with the identity of the D gene unclear. The encoded CDR3 is CASTPRIGFTDNYGYTF. The DNA reads TGTGCCAGCACTCCTCGGATAGGGTTCACCGATAACTATGGCTACACCTTC.